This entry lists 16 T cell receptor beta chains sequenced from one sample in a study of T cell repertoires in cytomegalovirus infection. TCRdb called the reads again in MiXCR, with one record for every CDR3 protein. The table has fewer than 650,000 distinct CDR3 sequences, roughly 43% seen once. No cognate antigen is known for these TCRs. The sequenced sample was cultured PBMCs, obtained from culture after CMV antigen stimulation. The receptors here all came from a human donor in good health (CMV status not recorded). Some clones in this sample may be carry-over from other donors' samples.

The CDR3 nucleotides are TGTGCCAGCAGTTGGACTAGCGGGGCCTCCTACGAGCAGTACTTC. Translation gives CASSWTSGASYEQYF. The V call is TRBV7-9, the J call TRBJ2-7; 12 bases align to TRBD2. The CDR3 consists of 15 residues. V dropped 6 bases and J dropped 0; count of bases not matched to a gene: 3. The germline V gene encodes CDR1 SEHNR and CDR2 FQNEAQ (reference sequence).

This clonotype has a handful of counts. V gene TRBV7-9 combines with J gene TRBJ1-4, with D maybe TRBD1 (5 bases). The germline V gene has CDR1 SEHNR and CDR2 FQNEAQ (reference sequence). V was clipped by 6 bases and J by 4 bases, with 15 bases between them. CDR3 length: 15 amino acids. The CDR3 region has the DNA TGTGCCAGCAGATCAACGAGGGGTCTTAATGAAAAACTGTTTTTT. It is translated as CASRSTRGLNEKLFF.

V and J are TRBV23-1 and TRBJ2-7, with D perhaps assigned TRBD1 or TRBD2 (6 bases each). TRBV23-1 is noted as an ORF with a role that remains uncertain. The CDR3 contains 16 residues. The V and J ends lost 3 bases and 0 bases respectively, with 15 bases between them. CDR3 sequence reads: CASSHSGGKSSYEQYF. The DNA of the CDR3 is TGCGCCAGCAGTCATTCCGGGGGCAAAAGCTCCTACGAGCAGTACTTC.

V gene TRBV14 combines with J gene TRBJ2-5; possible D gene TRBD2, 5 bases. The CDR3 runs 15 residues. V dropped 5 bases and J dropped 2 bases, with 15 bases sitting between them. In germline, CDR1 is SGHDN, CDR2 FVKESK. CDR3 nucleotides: TGTGCCAGCAGCAATAGGACTGCTCGACAAGAGACCCAGTACTTC. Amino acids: CASSNRTARQETQYF. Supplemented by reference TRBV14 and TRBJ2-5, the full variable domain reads EAGVTQFPSHSVIEKGQTVTLRCDPISGHDNLYWYRRVMGKEIKFLLHFVKESKQDESGMPNNRFLAERTGGTYSTLKVQPAELEDSGVYFCASSNRTARQETQYFGPGTRLLVL.

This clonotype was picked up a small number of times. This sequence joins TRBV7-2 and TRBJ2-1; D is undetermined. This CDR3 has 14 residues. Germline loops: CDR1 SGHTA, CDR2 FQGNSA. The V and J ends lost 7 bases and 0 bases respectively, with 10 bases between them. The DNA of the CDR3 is TGTGCCAGCACATGGACGGCCTCCTACAATGAGCAGTTCTTC. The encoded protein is CASTWTASYNEQFF.

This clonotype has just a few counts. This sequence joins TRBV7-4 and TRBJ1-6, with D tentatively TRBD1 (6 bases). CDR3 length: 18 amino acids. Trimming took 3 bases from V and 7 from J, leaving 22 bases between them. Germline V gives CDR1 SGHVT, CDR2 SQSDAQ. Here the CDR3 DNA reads TGTGCCAGCAGCTTGCGACGGTACCGAGGACAGCTCAATTCACCCCTCCACTTT. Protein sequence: CASSLRRYRGQLNSPLHF.

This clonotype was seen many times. The CDR3 loop is CASSSGQDPRGYTF. CDR3 bases: TGTGCCAGCAGCTCCGGACAGGATCCCCGTGGCTACACCTTC. The chain recombines TRBV7-2 with TRBJ1-2; 7 bases map to TRBD1. V was pared by 4 bases and J by 7 bases, with 9 bases of the junction left unmatched. Germline V gives CDR1 SGHTA, CDR2 FQGNSA. The CDR3 loop spans 14 amino acids.

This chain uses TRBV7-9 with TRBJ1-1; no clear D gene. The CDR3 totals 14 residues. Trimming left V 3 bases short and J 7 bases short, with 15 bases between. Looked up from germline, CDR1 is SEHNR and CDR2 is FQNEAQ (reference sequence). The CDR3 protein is CASSLTNSIGEAFF. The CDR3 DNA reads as TGTGCCAGCAGCTTGACAAACTCCATCGGTGAAGCTTTCTTT. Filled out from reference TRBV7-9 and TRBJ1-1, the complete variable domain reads DTGVSQNPRHKITKRGQNVTFRCDPISEHNRLYWYRQTLGQGPEFLTYFQNEAQLEKSRLLSDRFSAERPKGSFSTLEIQRTEQGDSAMYLCASSLTNSIGEAFFGQGTRLTVV.

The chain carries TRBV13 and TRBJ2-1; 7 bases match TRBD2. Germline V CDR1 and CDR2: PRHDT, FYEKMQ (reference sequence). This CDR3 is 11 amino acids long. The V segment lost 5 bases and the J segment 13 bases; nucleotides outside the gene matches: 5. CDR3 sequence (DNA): TGTGCCAGCAGCCAAAGCGGGGCCCAGTTCTTC. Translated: CASSQSGAQFF. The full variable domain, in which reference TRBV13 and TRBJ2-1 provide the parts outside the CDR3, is AAGVIQSPRHLIKEKRETATLKCYPIPRHDTVYWYQQGPGQDPQFLISFYEKMQSDKGSIPDRFSAQQFSDYHSELNMSSLELGDSALYFCASSQSGAQFFGPGTRLTVL.

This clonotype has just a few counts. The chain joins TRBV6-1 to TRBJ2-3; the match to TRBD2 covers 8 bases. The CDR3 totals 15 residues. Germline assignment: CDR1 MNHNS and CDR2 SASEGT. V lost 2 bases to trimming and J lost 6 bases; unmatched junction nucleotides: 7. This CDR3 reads CASSELAGPPDTQYF. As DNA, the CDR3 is TGTGCCAGCAGTGAATTAGCGGGGCCCCCGGATACGCAGTATTTT.

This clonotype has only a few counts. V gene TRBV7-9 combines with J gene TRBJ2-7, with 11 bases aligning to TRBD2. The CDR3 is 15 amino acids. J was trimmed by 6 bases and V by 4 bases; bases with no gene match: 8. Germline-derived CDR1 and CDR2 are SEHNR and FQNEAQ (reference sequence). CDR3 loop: CASSSPLAGVREQYF. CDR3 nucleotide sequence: TGTGCCAGCAGCTCCCCACTAGCGGGAGTCCGCGAGCAGTACTTC.

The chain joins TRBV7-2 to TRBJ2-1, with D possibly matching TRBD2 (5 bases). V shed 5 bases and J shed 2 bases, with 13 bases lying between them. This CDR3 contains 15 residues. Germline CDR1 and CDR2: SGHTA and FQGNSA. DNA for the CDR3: TGTGCCAGCAGCGTCCAGCGGTATCCCTACAATGAGCAGTTCTTC. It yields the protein CASSVQRYPYNEQFF. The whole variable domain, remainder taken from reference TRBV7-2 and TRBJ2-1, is GAGVSQSPSNKVTEKGKDVELRCDPISGHTALYWYRQSLGQGLEFLIYFQGNSAPDKSGLPSDRFSAERTGGSVSTLTIQRTQQEDSAVYLCASSVQRYPYNEQFFGPGTRLTVL.

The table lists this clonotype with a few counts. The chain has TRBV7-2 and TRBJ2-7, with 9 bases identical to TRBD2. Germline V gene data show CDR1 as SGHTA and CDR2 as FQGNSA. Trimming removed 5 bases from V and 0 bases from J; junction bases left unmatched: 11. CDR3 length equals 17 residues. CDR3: CASSHRVAGANSYEQYF. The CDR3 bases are TGTGCCAGCAGCCACCGGGTAGCGGGGGCCAACTCCTACGAGCAGTACTTC.

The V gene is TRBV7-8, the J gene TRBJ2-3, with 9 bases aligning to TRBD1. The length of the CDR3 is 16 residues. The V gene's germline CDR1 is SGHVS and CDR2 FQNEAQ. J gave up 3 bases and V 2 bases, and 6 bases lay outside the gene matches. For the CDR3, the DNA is TGTGCCAGCAGCTTAAGCCGGGACAGGGTGACAGATACGCAGTATTTT. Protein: CASSLSRDRVTDTQYF.

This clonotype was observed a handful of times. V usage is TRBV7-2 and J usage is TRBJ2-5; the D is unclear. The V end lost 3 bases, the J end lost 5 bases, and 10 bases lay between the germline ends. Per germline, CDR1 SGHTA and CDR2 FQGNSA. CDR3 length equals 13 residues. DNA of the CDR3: TGTGCCAGCAGCTTCGAGCATAGCGAGACCCAGTACTTC. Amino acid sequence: CASSFEHSETQYF.

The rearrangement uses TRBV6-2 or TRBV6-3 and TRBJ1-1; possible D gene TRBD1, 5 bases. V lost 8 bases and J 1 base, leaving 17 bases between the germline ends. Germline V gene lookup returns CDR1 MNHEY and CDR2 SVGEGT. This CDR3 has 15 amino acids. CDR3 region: CASARRETENTEAFF. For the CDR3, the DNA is TGTGCCAGCGCACGAAGGGAGACAGAGAACACTGAAGCTTTCTTT.